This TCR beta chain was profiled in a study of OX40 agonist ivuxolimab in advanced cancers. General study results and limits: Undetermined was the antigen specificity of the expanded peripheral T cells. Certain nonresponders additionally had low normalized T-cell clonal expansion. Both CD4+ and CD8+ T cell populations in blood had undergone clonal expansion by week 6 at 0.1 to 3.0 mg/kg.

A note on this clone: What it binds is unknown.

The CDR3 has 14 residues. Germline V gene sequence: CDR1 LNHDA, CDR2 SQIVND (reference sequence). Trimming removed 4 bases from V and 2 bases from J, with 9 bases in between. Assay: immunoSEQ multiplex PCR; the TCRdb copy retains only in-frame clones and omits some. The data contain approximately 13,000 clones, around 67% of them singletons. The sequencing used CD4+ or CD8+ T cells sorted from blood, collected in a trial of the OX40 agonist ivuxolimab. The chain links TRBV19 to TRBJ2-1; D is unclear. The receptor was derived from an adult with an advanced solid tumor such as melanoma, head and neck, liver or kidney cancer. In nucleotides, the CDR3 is TGTGCCAGTAGTAAGACTGTAACCTACAATGAGCAGTTCTTC. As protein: CASSKTVTYNEQFF. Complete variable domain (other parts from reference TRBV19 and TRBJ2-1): DGGITQSPKYLFRKEGQNVTLSCEQNLNHDAMYWYRQDPGQGLRLIYYSQIVNDFQKGDIAEGYSVSREKKESFPLTVTSAQKNPTAFYLCASSKTVTYNEQFFGPGTRLTVL.